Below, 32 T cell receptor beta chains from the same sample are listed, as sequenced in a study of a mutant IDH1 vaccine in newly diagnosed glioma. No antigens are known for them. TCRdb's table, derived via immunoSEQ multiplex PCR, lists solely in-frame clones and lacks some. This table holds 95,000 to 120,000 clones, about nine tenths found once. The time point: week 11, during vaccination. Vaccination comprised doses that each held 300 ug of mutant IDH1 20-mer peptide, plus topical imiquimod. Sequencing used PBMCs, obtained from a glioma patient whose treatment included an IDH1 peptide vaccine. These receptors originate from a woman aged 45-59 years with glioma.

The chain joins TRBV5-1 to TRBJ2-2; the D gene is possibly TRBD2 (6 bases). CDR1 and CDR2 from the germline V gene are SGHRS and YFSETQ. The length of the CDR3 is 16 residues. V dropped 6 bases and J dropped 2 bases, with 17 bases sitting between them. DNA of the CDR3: TGCGCCAGCACCCCCCTGTCGGCGGGAAACACCGGGGAGCTGTTTTTT. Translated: CASTPLSAGNTGELFF.

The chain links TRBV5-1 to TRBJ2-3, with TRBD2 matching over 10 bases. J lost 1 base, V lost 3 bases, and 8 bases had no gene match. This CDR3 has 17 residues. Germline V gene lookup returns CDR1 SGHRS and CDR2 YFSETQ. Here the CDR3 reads CASSSRGGTSGTDTQYF. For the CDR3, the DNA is TGCGCCAGCAGCTCGAGAGGGGGGACTAGCGGCACAGATACGCAGTATTTT.

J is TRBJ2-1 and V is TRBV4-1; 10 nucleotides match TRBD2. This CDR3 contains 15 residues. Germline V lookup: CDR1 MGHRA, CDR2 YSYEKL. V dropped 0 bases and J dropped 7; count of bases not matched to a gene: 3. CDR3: CASSQEELAGNEQFF. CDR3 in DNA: TGCGCCAGCAGCCAAGAAGAACTAGCGGGGAATGAGCAGTTCTTC.

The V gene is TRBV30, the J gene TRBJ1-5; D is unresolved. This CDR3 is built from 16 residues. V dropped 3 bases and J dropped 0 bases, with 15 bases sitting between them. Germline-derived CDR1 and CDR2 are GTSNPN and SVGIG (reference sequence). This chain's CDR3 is CAWSPRRRDSNQPQHF. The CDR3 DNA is TGTGCCTGGAGCCCCCGGCGGAGAGATAGCAATCAGCCCCAGCATTTT.

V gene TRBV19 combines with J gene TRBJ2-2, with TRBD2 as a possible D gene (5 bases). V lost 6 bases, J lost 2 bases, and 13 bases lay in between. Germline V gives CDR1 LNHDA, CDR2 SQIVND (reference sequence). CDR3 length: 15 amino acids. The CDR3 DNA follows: TGTGCCAGTAGGGGAGCGAGGGCTAACACCGGGGAGCTGTTTTTT. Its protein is CASRGARANTGELFF.

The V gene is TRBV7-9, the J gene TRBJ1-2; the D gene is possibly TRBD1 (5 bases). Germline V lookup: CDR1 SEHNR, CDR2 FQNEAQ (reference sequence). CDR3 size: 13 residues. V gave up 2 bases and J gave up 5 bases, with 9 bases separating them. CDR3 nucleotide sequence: TGTGCCAGCAGCTTAAATGAGGGGTATGGCTACACCTTC. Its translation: CASSLNEGYGYTF.

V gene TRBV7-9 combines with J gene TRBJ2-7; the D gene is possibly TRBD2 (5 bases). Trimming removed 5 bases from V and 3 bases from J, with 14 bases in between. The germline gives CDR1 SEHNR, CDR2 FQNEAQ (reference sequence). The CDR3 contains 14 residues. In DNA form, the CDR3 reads TGTGCCAGCAGCGACACTAGTTCCGGCTACGAGCAGTACTTC. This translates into CASSDTSSGYEQYF. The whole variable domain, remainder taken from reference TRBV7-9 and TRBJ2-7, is DTGVSQNPRHKITKRGQNVTFRCDPISEHNRLYWYRQTLGQGPEFLTYFQNEAQLEKSRLLSDRFSAERPKGSFSTLEIQRTEQGDSAMYLCASSDTSSGYEQYFGPGTRLTVT.

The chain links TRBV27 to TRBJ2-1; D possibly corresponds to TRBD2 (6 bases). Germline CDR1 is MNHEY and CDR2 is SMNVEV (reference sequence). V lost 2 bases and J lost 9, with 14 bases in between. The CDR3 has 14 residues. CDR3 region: CASSLGGRSGEQFF. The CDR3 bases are TGTGCCAGCAGTTTAGGGGGGAGGTCCGGTGAGCAGTTCTTC.

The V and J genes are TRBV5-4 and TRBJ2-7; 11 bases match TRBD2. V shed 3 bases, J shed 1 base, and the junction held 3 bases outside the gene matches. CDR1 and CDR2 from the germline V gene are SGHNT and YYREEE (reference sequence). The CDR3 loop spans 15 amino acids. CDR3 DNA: TGTGCCAGCAGCTCCCGACTAGCGGGATCCTACGAGCAGTACTTC. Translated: CASSSRLAGSYEQYF.

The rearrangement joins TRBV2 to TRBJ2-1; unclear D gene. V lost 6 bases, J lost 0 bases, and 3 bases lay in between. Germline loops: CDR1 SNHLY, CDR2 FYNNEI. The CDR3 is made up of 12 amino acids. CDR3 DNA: TGTGCCAGCAGGGGCTCCTACAATGAGCAGTTCTTC. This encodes CASRGSYNEQFF. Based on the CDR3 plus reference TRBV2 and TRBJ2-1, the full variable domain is EPEVTQTPSHQVTQMGQEVILRCVPISNHLYFYWYRQILGQKVEFLVSFYNNEISEKSEIFDDQFSVERPDGSNFTLKIRSTKLEDSAMYFCASRGSYNEQFFGPGTRLTVL.

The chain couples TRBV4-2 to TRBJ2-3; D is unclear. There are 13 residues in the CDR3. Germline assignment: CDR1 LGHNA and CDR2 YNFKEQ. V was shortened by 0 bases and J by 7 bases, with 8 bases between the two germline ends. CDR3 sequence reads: CASSQDSSHTQYF. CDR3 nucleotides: TGTGCCAGCAGCCAAGATTCCTCCCATACGCAGTATTTT.

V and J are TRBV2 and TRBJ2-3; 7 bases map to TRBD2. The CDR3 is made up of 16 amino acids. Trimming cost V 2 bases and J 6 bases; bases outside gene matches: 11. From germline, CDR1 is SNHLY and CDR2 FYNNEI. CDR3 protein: CASSESGLGGWDTQYF. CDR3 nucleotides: TGTGCCAGCAGTGAAAGTGGACTAGGAGGATGGGATACGCAGTATTTT. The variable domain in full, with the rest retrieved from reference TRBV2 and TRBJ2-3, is EPEVTQTPSHQVTQMGQEVILRCVPISNHLYFYWYRQILGQKVEFLVSFYNNEISEKSEIFDDQFSVERPDGSNFTLKIRSTKLEDSAMYFCASSESGLGGWDTQYFGPGTRLTVL.

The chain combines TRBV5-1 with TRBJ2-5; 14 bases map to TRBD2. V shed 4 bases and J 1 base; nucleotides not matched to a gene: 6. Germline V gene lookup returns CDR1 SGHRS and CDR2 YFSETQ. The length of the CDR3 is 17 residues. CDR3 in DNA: TGCGCCAGCAGCCCCGGGACTAGCGGGAGAGGCCAAGAGACCCAGTACTTC. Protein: CASSPGTSGRGQETQYF.

CDR3 bases: TGTGCCAGCAGCCCGGTGGGGGGCAGCCGGTTCTACGAGCAGTACTTC. Translating it yields CASSPVGGSRFYEQYF. The chain couples TRBV11-2 to TRBJ2-7; D possibly matches TRBD1 or TRBD2 (6 bases each). Germline V lookup: CDR1 SGHAT, CDR2 FQNNGV. The V and J ends lost 5 bases and 3 bases respectively, with 20 bases between them. There are 16 residues in the CDR3.

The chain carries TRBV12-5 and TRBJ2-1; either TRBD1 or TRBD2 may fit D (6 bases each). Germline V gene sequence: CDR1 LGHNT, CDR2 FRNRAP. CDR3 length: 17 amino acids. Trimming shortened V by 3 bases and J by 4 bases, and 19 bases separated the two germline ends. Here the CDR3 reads CASGLARGGSRYNEQFF. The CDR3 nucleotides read TGTGCTAGTGGTTTAGCACGAGGGGGGAGTCGGTACAATGAGCAGTTCTTC. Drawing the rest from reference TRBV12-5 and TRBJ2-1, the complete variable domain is DARVTQTPRHKVTEMGQEVTMRCQPILGHNTVFWYRQTMMQGLELLAYFRNRAPLDDSGMPKDRFSAEMPDATLATLKIQPSEPRDSAVYFCASGLARGGSRYNEQFFGPGTRLTVL.

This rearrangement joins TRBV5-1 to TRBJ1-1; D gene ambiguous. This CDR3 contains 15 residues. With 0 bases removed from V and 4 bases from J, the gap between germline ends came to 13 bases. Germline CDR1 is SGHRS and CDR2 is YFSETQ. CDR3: CASSLDGPWRTEAFF. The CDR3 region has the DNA TGCGCCAGCAGCTTGGATGGGCCATGGCGCACTGAAGCTTTCTTT.

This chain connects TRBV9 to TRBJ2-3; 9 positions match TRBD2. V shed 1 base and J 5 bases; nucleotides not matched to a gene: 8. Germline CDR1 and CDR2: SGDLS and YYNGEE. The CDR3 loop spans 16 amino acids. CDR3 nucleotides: TGTGCCAGCAGCGTATCGCGGGAGGGCCCTCGAGATACGCAGTATTTT. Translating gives CASSVSREGPRDTQYF. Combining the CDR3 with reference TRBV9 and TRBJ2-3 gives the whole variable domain DSGVTQTPKHLITATGQRVTLRCSPRSGDLSVYWYQQSLDQGLQFLIQYYNGEERAKGNILERFSAQQFPDLHSELNLSSLELGDSALYFCASSVSREGPRDTQYFGPGTRLTVL.

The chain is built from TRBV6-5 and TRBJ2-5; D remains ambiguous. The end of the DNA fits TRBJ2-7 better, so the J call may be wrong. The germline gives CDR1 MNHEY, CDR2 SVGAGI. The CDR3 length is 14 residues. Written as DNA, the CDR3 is TGTGCCAGCAGTTACAGGGCTAGAACCTACGAGCAGTACTTC. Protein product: CASSYRARTYEQYF.

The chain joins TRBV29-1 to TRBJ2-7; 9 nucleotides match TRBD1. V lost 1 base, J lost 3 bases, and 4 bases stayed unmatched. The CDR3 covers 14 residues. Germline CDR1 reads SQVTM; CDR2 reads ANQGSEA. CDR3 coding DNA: TGCAGCGTTGAAGTCGGGACAGGGAGCTACGAGCAGTACTTC. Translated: CSVEVGTGSYEQYF.

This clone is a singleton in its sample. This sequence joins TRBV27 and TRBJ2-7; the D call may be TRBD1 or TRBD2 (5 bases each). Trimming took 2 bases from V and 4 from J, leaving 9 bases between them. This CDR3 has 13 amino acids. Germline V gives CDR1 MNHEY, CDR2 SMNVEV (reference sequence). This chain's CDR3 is CASSLRGKYEQYF. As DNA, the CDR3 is TGTGCCAGCAGTTTACGGGGCAAATACGAGCAGTACTTC.

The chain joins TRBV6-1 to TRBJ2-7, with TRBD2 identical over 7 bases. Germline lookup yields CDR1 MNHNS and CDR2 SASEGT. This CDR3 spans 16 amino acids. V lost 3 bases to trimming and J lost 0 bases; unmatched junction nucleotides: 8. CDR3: CASSDAVRDYSYEQYF. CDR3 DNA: TGTGCCAGCAGTGACGCAGTCCGGGACTACTCCTACGAGCAGTACTTC.

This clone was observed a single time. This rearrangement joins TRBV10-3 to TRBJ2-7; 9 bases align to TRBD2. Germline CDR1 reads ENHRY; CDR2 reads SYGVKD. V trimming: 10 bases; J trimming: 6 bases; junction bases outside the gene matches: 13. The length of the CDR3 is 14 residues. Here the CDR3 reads CASSYLGLASEQYF. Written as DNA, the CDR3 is TGTGCCAGCAGCTACCTGGGACTAGCATCCGAGCAGTACTTC.

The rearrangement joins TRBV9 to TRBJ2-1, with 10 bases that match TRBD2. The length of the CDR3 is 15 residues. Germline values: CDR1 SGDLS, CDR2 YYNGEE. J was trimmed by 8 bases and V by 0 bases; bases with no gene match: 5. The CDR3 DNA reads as TGTGCCAGCAGCGTAGGCCTAGCGGGAGCCTATGAGCAGTTCTTC. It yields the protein CASSVGLAGAYEQFF.

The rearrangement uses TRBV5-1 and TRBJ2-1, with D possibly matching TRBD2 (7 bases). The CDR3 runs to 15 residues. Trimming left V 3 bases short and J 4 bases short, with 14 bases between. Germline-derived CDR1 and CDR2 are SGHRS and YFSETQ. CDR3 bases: TGCGCCAGCAGCTCGGGGGCTAGCGGTTACAATGAGCAGTTCTTC. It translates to CASSSGASGYNEQFF.

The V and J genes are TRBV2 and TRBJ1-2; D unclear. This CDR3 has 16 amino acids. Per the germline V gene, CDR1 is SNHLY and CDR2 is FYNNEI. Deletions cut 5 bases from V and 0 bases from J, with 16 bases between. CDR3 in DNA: TGTGCCAGCAGTTCTACAAGGTCTGGGTCTAACTATGGCTACACCTTC. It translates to CASSSTRSGSNYGYTF.

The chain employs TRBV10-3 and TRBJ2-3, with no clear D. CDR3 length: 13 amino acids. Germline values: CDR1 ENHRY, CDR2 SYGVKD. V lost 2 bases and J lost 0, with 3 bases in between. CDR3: CAISEISTDTQYF. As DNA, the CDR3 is TGTGCCATCAGTGAGATCAGCACAGATACGCAGTATTTT.

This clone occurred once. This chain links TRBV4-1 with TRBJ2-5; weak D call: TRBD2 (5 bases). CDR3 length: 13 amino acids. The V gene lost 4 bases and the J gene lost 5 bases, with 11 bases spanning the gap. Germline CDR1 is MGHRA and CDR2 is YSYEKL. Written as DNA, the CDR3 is TGCGCCAGCAGCCCGGGCGGGCGGGAGACCCAGTACTTC. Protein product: CASSPGGRETQYF.

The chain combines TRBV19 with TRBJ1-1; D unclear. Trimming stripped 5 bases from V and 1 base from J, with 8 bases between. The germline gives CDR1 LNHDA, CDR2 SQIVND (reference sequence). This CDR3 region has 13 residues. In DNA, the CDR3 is TGTGCCAGTAGTCATACAAGGAACACTGAAGCTTTCTTT. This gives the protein CASSHTRNTEAFF. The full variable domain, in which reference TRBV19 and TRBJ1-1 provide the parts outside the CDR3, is DGGITQSPKYLFRKEGQNVTLSCEQNLNHDAMYWYRQDPGQGLRLIYYSQIVNDFQKGDIAEGYSVSREKKESFPLTVTSAQKNPTAFYLCASSHTRNTEAFFGQGTRLTVV.

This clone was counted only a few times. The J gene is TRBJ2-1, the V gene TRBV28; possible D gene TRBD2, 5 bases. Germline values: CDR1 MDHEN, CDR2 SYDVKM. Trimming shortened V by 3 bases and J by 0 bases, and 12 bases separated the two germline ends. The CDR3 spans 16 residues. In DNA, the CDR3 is TGTGCCAGCAGTTTTGGAATAGCGAGCTCCTACAATGAGCAGTTCTTC. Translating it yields CASSFGIASSYNEQFF.

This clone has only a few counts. CDR3 sequence reads: CASSRTGGNQPQHF. Here the CDR3 DNA reads TGTGCCAGCAGCCGGACGGGGGGCAATCAGCCCCAGCATTTT. The chain employs TRBV7-9 and TRBJ1-5; D might be TRBD1 (5 bases). This CDR3 is built from 14 residues. Trimming removed 5 bases from V and 2 bases from J, with 10 bases in between. Germline V gene lookup returns CDR1 SEHNR and CDR2 FQNEAQ (reference sequence). The variable domain in full, completed from reference TRBV7-9 and TRBJ1-5, reads DTGVSQNPRHKITKRGQNVTFRCDPISEHNRLYWYRQTLGQGPEFLTYFQNEAQLEKSRLLSDRFSAERPKGSFSTLEIQRTEQGDSAMYLCASSRTGGNQPQHFGDGTRLSIL.

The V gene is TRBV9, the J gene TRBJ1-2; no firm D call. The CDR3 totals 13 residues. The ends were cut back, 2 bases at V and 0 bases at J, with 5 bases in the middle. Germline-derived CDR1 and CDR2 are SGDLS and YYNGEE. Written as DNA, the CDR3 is TGTGCCAGCAGCGTCATGTCTAACTATGGCTACACCTTC. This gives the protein CASSVMSNYGYTF.

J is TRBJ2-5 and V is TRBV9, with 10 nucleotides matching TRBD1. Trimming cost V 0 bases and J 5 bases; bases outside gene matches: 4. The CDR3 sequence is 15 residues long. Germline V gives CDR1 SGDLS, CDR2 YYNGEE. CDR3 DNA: TGTGCCAGCAGCGTAGGGGGACAGGGGATGGAGACCCAGTACTTC. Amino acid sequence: CASSVGGQGMETQYF.